The next 18 T cell receptor beta chains were all read from a single sample in a study of T cells in Graves' hyperthyroidism and ophthalmopathy. Amplification of TCR beta CDR3 regions used RNA as the template. The TCR CDR3 was amplified in a first-round RT-PCR using the HTBI primer set. Each CDR3 protein is one row after TCRdb ran MiXCR on the multiplex PCR reads. The sample lists more than 500,000 distinct CDR3 sequences; about 15% were seen once. The sequenced sample was blood. These receptors all stem from a woman in her thirties or forties with Graves' ophthalmopathy.

V usage is TRBV27 and J usage is TRBJ2-7; 7 positions match TRBD2. Trimming at V came to 5 bases and at J to 2 bases, leaving 9 bases not matched to a gene. Germline V gene lookup returns CDR1 MNHEY and CDR2 SMNVEV (reference sequence). This CDR3 contains 15 residues. The CDR3 nucleotides read TGTGCCAGCAGTCTGGGGGGGGGGACGACCTACGAGCAGTACTTC. Translated, it gives CASSLGGGTTYEQYF.

This clonotype was detected many times. The chain uses TRBV24-1 and TRBJ1-1, with unresolved D. This CDR3 spans 13 amino acids. Germline V lookup: CDR1 KGHDR, CDR2 SFDVKD. Trimming removed 4 bases at V and 5 bases at J, with 10 bases between. Written as DNA, the CDR3 is TGTGCCACCAGTGAGGCCCCTGGTACTGAAGCTTTCTTT. Translation: CATSEAPGTEAFF.

V is TRBV12-3 or TRBV12-4 and J is TRBJ2-5; no firm D call. This CDR3 has 12 amino acids. Trimming cost V 6 bases and J 7 bases, with 12 bases left between them. CDR3 DNA: TGTGCCAGCAGCCCGGAGCGAGGGACCCAGTACTTC. It specifies CASSPERGTQYF.

This clonotype was observed many times. The rearrangement links TRBV20-1 to TRBJ2-7; tentative D call: TRBD2 (6 bases). From germline, CDR1 is DFQATT and CDR2 SNEGSKA (reference sequence). V lost 4 bases to trimming and J lost 5 bases, with 12 bases between them. This CDR3 is 12 amino acids long. CDR3 sequence reads: CSANPLADEQYF. The CDR3 bases are TGCAGTGCTAACCCACTAGCAGACGAGCAGTACTTC.

This clonotype was found many times. This chain joins TRBV12-3 or TRBV12-4 and TRBJ1-5; D is undetermined. The CDR3 totals 15 residues. V dropped 4 bases and J dropped 2 bases, with 12 bases sitting between them. The CDR3 DNA reads as TGTGCCAGCAGTTCGGGGAGGGCAGGCAATCAGCCCCAGCATTTT. Translating it yields CASSSGRAGNQPQHF.

In its sample, this clonotype was seen many times. The chain combines TRBV7-9 with TRBJ2-5, with D perhaps matching TRBD2 (5 bases). V was clipped by 8 bases and J by 2 bases, with 24 bases between them. The CDR3 consists of 17 residues. Germline V gives CDR1 SEHNR, CDR2 FQNEAQ (reference sequence). The CDR3 DNA is TGTGCCAGCGCCTCGTTCCAGGTCGAGCGGAAACAAGAGACCCAGTACTTC. Encoded protein: CASASFQVERKQETQYF.

This clonotype turned up a few times. A much larger clone lies one base from this, so it may be a read error. This sequence joins TRBV10-1 and TRBJ1-5; tentatively, D is TRBD1 (6 bases). The V end lost 11 bases, the J end lost 1 base, and 12 bases lay between the germline ends. CDR3 length: 13 amino acids. Germline V gives CDR1 WNHNN, CDR2 SYGVQD (reference sequence). As DNA, the CDR3 is TGCGCCGGTGAGACAGGCAGCAATCAGCCCCAGCATTTT. Its translation: CAGETGSNQPQHF.

This clonotype was detected a few times. This chain joins TRBV4-1 and TRBJ1-2, with no clear D. The CDR3 has 14 amino acids. Germline assignment: CDR1 MGHRA and CDR2 YSYEKL. V lost 4 bases and J lost 2, with 11 bases in between. The CDR3 loop is CASSPTPINYGYTF. The CDR3 nucleotides read TGCGCCAGCAGCCCTACACCTATCAACTATGGCTACACCTTC.

This clonotype was counted many times. This rearrangement joins TRBV27 to TRBJ1-5, with D perhaps TRBD1 (5 bases). Germline V CDR1 and CDR2: MNHEY, SMNVEV (reference sequence). V lost 1 base, J lost 3 bases, and 13 bases lay in between. This CDR3 is built from 16 residues. CDR3 DNA sequence: TGTGCCAGCAGTTTATACCCAGCAGGGCTCAATCAGCCCCAGCATTTT. This encodes CASSLYPAGLNQPQHF.

This clonotype was counted at least ten times. The chain links TRBV7-9 to TRBJ1-2; no reliable D call. With 5 bases removed from V and 2 bases from J, the gap between germline ends came to 12 bases. The germline gives CDR1 SEHNR, CDR2 FQNEAQ (reference sequence). The CDR3 length is 14 residues. The CDR3 region is CASSLSTINYGYTF. CDR3 coding DNA: TGTGCCAGCAGCCTCAGTACTATAAACTATGGCTACACCTTC. The full variable domain, in which reference TRBV7-9 and TRBJ1-2 provide the parts outside the CDR3, is DTGVSQNPRHKITKRGQNVTFRCDPISEHNRLYWYRQTLGQGPEFLTYFQNEAQLEKSRLLSDRFSAERPKGSFSTLEIQRTEQGDSAMYLCASSLSTINYGYTFGSGTRLTVV.

The table lists this clonotype with many counts. V is TRBV6-2 or TRBV6-3 and J is TRBJ1-1; 10 bases fit TRBD1. V shed 0 bases, J shed 3 bases, and the junction held 4 bases outside the gene matches. This CDR3 spans 16 amino acids. Germline assignment: CDR1 MNHEY and CDR2 SVGEGT. The CDR3 sequence is CASSYSTDRGYTEAFF. Here the CDR3 DNA reads TGTGCCAGCAGTTACTCCACGGACAGGGGGTACACTGAAGCTTTCTTT.

This clonotype was observed many times. This chain links TRBV12-3 or TRBV12-4 with TRBJ2-5, with 13 bases fitting TRBD2. The junction had 6 bases not matched to a gene; V was cut back by 4 bases and J by 1 base. CDR3 length: 17 residues. CDR3 amino acids: CASSSRTSGRVQETQYF. Here the CDR3 DNA reads TGTGCCAGCAGTTCTCGGACTAGCGGGAGAGTCCAAGAGACCCAGTACTTC.

In DNA form, the CDR3 reads TGTGCTAGTGGTTTGACGACTAGCGAAGGTTCCTACAATGAGCAGTTCTTC. This sequence encodes CASGLTTSEGSYNEQFF. V usage is TRBV12-5 and J usage is TRBJ2-1; TRBD2 matches at 8 bases. The trim removed 2 bases at V and 1 base at J, leaving 7 bases unmatched. The CDR3 runs 17 residues. Germline V gene lookup returns CDR1 LGHNT and CDR2 FRNRAP.

The chain employs TRBV19 and TRBJ1-5; possibly TRBD1 for D (6 bases). The CDR3 totals 17 residues. Trimming cost V 6 bases and J 5 bases, with 23 bases left between them. CDR1 and CDR2 (germline): LNHDA, SQIVND (reference sequence). As DNA, the CDR3 is TGTGCCAGTAGGATCCGAGGGGGTCCGGGGGCGGATCAGCCCCAGCATTTT. This gives the protein CASRIRGGPGADQPQHF.

This clonotype was picked up many times. The chain recombines TRBV5-1 with TRBJ2-7, with D uncertain. The germline gives CDR1 SGHRS, CDR2 YFSETQ. With 5 bases removed from V and 3 bases from J, the gap between germline ends came to 21 bases. The CDR3 contains 16 residues. CDR3 sequence (DNA): TGCGCCAGCAGAAGAAACGACGGAGCCCTTAACTACGAGCAGTACTTC. Translated: CASRRNDGALNYEQYF.

The chain carries TRBV6-2 or TRBV6-3 and TRBJ2-7; TRBD1 agrees at 7 bases. V trimming: 4 bases; J trimming: 3 bases; junction bases outside the gene matches: 6. Germline CDR1 MNHEY, CDR2 SVGEGT. The CDR3 extends over 14 amino acids. CDR3: CASSSGTAVYEQYF. Written as DNA, the CDR3 is TGTGCCAGCAGTTCCGGGACAGCCGTCTACGAGCAGTACTTC.

For this clonotype: A read error may account for a junction end that differs from germline. This chain connects TRBV19 to TRBJ1-4; D not resolved. This CDR3 is 13 amino acids long. Germline CDR1 LNHDA, CDR2 SQIVND (reference sequence). The DNA for the CDR3 is TGCGCCAGTAGTCCCGGGTTGAGTGAAAAACTGTTTTTT. Residues: CASSPGLSEKLFF.

The rearrangement links TRBV12-3 or TRBV12-4 to TRBJ1-2, with 8 bases matching TRBD1. The trim removed 3 bases at V and 7 bases at J, leaving 7 bases unmatched. This CDR3 contains 14 residues. CDR3 sequence (DNA): TGTGCCAGCAGTTTGCCGACAGGGGCGGGTGGCTACACCTTC. This encodes CASSLPTGAGGYTF.